This T cell receptor (beta chain) was obtained from a study of vaccination effects on CD4 cells after COVID-19 (dated by TCRdb to 2022 to 2024). For the wider study: Post-vaccine samples across the study were collected a median of 72 days after the second dose, with a range of 14 to 241. SARS-CoV-2 spike-specific CD4+ TCR repertoires were compared before and after mRNA vaccination in COVID-19 convalescent patients and in infection-naive vaccine recipients. Altogether, around ten COVID-19 convalescent patients and several SARS-CoV-2-naive healthy vaccine recipients made up the full study. Cultures from other donors in the study were sequenced with the Oncomine TCR Beta short-read assay on an Illumina iSeq 100. The research as a whole found: Limitations of the study were the small number of convalescent patients and the absence of early post-infection timepoints. Both infection-induced and vaccine-induced clones contracted markedly at late post-vaccination timepoints, which is consistent with waning T cell responses. Among healthy vaccine recipients, nearly all vaccine-induced clones were SARS-CoV-2 mono-reactive, and only 1 of 255 was cross-reactive with common cold coronaviruses.

The ViraFEST assay stimulated PBMC with viral peptide pools and then used TCR sequencing to identify antigen-specific CD4+ T cell clonotypes by expansion. After less than 13 days of culture, CD4+ T cells were isolated with the EasySep CD4+ T cell isolation kit. Each participant got two doses of an mRNA SARS-CoV-2 vaccine, either BNT162b2 or mRNA-1273. The absence of prior SARS-CoV-2 infection in healthy vaccine recipients was confirmed by negative nucleocapsid antibodies before and after vaccination. Approximately 2.1 million PBMC per well were cultured in IMDM with about 5.4% human AB serum, around 10 IU/ml IL-2 and gentamicin, plus 10 ug/ml peptides. Half of the culture medium was replaced with fresh IL-2-containing medium on days 3 and 7. Unless noted otherwise, every peptide stimulation condition was cultured in triplicate wells. Using Ficoll-Paque Plus gradient centrifugation, PBMC were separated from whole blood and then either used fresh or cryopreserved at -140C. The overlapping peptide pools covered the spike proteins of SARS-CoV-2 as well as those of the common cold coronaviruses HCoV-NL63, HCoV-OC43 and HCoV-229E. The QIAamp micro DNA kit was used to extract genomic DNA from the cultured CD4+ T cells.

Details on this clone: It lacks a known antigen. No per-base quality is available; no much larger clone lies one base away.

The library relied on the immunoSEQ multiplex PCR assay. DNA from the cultured, isolated CD4+ T cells was subjected to TCR beta CDR3 sequencing. Turning to the authors' computational methods: Non-productive TCR sequences were discarded, and reads were trimmed to the CDR3 region, with only CDR3s of 7 or more amino acids retained. The MANAFEST web app was used to identify antigen-specific clonotypes by comparing expansion in peptide wells with expansion in reference cultures. For clones to be considered positive, expansion at FDR<0.05 versus reference and all other wells, an odds ratio above 5, and a frequency above 0.1% in two replicate wells were required. A clonotype was defined as cross-reactive if the clonotype was significantly expanded both in SARS-CoV-2 spike wells and in at least one common cold coronavirus spike condition. Levenshtein distance calculated with the stringdist R package was used to assess CDR3 similarity, and unrooted trees were constructed with ape in R 3.6.1. This immuneACCESS table, as held by TCRdb, lists in-frame sequences with V and J called but not all clones. Of the missing ones, under half trace to an unresolved V gene in checked studies; the others have no known cause. That table gives V, J and clone size, and the DNA gave D and trimming. This sample gives around 81,000 clones in total; about three quarters of them show up just once. Of the sample, 1.1% falls within the top ten clones.

The CDR3 has 12 amino acids, counting the end cysteine and phenylalanine. This entry keeps only the CDR3 DNA: 36 bases, framed from base 1. Trimming costs V 1 base and J 5 bases, and their ends lie 5 bases apart. The germline V gene yields KGHSH for CDR1 and LQKENI for CDR2. This chain joins TRBV18 to TRBJ2-5; the D gene lacks a confident call. The sequences come from CD4+ T cells from PBMCs cultured with HCoV-OC43 spike peptides, collected after COVID-19 vaccination. In the paper's terms, the cell subset or site label means: HCoV-OC43 spike overlapping peptide pool stimulation. The origin of this receptor is a human donor who received a COVID-19 vaccine. In nucleotide form, the sequence is TGTGCCAGCTCACCACGCGTCGAGACCCAGTACTTC. Its translation reads: CASSPRVETQYF.